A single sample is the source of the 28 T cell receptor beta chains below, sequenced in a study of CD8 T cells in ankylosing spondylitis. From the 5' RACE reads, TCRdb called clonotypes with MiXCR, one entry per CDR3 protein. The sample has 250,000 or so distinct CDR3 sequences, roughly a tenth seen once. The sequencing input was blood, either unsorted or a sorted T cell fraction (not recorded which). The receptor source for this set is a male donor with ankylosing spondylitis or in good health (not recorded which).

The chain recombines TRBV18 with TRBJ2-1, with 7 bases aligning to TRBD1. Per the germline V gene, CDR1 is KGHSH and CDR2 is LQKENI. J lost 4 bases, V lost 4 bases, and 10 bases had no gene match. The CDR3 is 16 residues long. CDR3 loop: CASSQRSGQIYNEQFF. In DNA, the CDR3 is TGTGCCAGCTCACAGAGGTCGGGACAGATATACAATGAGCAGTTCTTC.

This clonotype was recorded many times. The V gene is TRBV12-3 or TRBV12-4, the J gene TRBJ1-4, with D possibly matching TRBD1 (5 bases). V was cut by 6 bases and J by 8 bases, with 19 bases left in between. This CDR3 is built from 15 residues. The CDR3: CASRPGLGIGEKLFF. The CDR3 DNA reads TGTGCCAGCAGGCCGGGACTGGGGATTGGGGAAAAACTGTTTTTT.

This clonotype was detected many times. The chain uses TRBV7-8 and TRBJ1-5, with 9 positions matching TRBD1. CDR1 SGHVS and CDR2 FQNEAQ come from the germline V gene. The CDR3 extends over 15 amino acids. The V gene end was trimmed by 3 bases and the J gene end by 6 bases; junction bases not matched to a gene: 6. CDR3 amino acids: CASSFAQGAGQPQHF. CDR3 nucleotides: TGTGCCAGCAGCTTCGCACAGGGGGCGGGTCAGCCCCAGCATTTT. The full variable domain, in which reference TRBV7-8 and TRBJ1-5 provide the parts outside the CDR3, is GAGVSQSPRYKVAKRGQDVALRCDPISGHVSLFWYQQALGQGPEFLTYFQNEAQLDKSGLPSDRFFAERPEGSVSTLKIQRTQQEDSAVYLCASSFAQGAGQPQHFGDGTRLSIL.

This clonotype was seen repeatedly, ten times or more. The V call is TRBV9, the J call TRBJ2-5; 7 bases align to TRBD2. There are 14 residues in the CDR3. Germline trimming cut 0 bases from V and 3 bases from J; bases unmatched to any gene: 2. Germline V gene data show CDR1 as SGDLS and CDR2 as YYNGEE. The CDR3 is CASSVASGKETQYF. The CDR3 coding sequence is TGTGCCAGCAGCGTAGCTAGCGGAAAAGAGACCCAGTACTTC.

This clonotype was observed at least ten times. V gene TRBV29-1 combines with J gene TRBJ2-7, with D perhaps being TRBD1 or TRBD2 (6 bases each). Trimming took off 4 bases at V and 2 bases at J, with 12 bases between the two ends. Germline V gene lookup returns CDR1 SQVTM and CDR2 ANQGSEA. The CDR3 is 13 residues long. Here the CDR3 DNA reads TGCAGCGTTGTAGGGGGGAAGGCCTACGAGCAGTACTTC. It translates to CSVVGGKAYEQYF.

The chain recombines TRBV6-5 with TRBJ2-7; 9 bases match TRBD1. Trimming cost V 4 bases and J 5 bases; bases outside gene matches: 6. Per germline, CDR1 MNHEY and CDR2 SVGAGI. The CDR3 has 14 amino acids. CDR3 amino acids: CASSWGTGKDEQYF. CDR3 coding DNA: TGTGCCAGCAGTTGGGGGACAGGGAAGGACGAGCAGTACTTC.

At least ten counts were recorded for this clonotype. CDR3 region: CASSQVWGLNTEAFF. CDR3 in DNA: TGTGCCAGCAGCCAAGTATGGGGGTTGAACACTGAAGCTTTCTTT. The rearrangement uses TRBV14 and TRBJ1-1; weak D call: TRBD1 (5 bases). Trimming took off 1 base at V and 0 bases at J, with 9 bases between the two ends. The length of the CDR3 is 15 residues. Per germline, CDR1 SGHDN and CDR2 FVKESK.

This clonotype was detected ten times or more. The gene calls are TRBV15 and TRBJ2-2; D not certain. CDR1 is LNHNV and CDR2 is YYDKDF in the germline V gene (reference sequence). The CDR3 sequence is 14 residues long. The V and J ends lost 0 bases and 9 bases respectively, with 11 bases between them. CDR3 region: CATSREMLARELFF. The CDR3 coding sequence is TGTGCCACCAGCAGAGAGATGCTGGCCCGGGAGCTGTTTTTT.

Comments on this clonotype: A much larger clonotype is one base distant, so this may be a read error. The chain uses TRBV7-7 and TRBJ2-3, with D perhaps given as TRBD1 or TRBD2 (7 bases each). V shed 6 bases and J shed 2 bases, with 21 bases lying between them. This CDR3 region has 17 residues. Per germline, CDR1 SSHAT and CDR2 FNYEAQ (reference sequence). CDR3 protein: CASSPGGGTAITDTQYF. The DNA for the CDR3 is TGTGCCAGCAGTCCAGGGGGGGGGACCGCAATCACAGATACGCAGTATTTT.

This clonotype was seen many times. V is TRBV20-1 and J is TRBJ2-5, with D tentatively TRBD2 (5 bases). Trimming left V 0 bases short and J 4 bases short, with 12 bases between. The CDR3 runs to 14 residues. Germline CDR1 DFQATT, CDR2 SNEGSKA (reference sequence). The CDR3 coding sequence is TGCAGTGCTAGAGAGTCGAGGGAAGGAGAGACCCAGTACTTC. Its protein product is CSARESREGETQYF.

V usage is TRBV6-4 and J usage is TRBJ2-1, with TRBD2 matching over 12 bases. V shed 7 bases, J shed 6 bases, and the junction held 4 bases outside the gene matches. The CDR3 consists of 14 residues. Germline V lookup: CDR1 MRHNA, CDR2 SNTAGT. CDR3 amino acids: CASMASGGANEQFF. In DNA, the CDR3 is TGTGCCAGCATGGCTAGCGGGGGGGCCAATGAGCAGTTCTTC.

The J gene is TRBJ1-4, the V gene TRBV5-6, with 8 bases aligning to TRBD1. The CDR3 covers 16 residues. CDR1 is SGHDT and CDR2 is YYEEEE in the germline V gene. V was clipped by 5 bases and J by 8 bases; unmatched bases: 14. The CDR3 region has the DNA TGTGCCAGCAGTGAGACAGGGGAGGTGAATCGAGAAAAACTGTTTTTT. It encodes CASSETGEVNREKLFF.

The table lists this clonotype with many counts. In DNA, the CDR3 is TGTGCCAGCAGTAGGTTAGCGGGAGTAGATACGCAGTATTTT. It is translated as CASSRLAGVDTQYF. The chain is built from TRBV27 and TRBJ2-3; 9 positions match TRBD2. Germline V gene lookup returns CDR1 MNHEY and CDR2 SMNVEV (reference sequence). The CDR3 runs 14 residues. Losses at the gene ends were 5 bases for V and 5 bases for J; bases not matched to a gene: 5.

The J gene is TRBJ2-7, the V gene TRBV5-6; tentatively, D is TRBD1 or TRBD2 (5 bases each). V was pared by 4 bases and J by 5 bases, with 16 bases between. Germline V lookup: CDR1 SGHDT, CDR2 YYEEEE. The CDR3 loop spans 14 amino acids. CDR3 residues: CASSRPGAWDEQYF. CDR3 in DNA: TGTGCCAGCAGCCGCCCCGGGGCCTGGGACGAGCAGTACTTC.

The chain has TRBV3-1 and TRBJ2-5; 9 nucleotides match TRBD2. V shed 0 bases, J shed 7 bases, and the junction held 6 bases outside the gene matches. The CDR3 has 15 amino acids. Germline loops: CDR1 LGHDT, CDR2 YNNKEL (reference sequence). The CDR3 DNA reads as TGTGCCAGCAGCCAAGATGGGACTAGCTACGGGACCCAGTACTTC. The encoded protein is CASSQDGTSYGTQYF.

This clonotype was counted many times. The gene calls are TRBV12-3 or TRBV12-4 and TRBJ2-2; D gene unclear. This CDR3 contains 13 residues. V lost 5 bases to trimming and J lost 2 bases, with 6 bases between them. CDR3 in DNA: TGTGCCAGCAGTCTTCATAACACCGGGGAGCTGTTTTTT. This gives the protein CASSLHNTGELFF.

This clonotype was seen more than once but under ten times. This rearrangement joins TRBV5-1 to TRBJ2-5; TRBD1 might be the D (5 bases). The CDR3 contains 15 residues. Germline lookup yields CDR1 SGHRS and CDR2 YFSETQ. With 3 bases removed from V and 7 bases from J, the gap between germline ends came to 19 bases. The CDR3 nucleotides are TGCGCCAGCAGCTGGGATGACAGTCCATGGGGGACCCAGTACTTC. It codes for CASSWDDSPWGTQYF.

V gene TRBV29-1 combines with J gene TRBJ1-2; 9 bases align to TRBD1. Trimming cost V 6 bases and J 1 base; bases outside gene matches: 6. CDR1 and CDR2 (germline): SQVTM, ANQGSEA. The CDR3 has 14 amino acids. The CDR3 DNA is TGCAGCGTGACCGGGACAGGGTATAACTATGGCTACACCTTC. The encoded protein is CSVTGTGYNYGYTF.

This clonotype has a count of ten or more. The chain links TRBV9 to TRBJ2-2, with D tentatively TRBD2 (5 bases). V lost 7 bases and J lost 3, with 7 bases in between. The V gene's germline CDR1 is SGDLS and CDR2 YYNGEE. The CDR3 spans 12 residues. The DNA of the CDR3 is TGTGCCAGCCTCGGGGACACCGGGGAGCTGTTTTTT. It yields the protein CASLGDTGELFF.

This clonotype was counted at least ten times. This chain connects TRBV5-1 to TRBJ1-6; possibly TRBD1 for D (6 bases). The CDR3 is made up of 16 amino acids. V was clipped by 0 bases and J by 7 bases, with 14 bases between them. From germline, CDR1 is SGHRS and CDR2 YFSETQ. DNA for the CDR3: TGCGCCAGCAGCTTGGAAGGTCCGGGGGCAAATTCACCCCTCCACTTT. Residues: CASSLEGPGANSPLHF.

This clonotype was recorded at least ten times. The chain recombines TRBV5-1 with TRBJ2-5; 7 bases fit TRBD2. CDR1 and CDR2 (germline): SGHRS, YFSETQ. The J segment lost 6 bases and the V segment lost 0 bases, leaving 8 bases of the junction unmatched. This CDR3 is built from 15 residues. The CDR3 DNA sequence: TGCGCCAGCAGCTTGGAAACTAGCGATGGAAAGACCCAGTACTTC. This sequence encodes CASSLETSDGKTQYF.

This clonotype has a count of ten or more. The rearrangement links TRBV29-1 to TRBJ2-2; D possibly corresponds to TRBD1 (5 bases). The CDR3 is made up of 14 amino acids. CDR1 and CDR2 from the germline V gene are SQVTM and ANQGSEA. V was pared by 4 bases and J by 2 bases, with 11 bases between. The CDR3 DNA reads TGCAGCGTTGTACCAGGGCCAAACACCGGGGAGCTGTTTTTT. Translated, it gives CSVVPGPNTGELFF.

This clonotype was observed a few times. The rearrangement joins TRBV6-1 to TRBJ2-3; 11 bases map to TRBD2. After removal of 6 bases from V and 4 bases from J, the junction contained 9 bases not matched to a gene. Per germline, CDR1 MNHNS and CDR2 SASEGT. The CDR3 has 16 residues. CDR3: CASRGIAGGEADTQYF. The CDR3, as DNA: TGTGCCAGCAGGGGGATAGCGGGGGGGGAAGCAGATACGCAGTATTTT.

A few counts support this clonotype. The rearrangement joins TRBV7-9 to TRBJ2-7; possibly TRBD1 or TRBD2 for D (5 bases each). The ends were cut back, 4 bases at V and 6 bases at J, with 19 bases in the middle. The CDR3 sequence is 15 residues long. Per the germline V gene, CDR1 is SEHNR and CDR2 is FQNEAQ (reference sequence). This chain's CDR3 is CASSYVQGAVSEQYF. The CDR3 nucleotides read TGTGCCAGCAGCTATGTTCAGGGAGCGGTAAGCGAGCAGTACTTC. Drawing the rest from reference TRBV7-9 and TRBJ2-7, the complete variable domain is DTGVSQNPRHKITKRGQNVTFRCDPISEHNRLYWYRQTLGQGPEFLTYFQNEAQLEKSRLLSDRFSAERPKGSFSTLEIQRTEQGDSAMYLCASSYVQGAVSEQYFGPGTRLTVT.

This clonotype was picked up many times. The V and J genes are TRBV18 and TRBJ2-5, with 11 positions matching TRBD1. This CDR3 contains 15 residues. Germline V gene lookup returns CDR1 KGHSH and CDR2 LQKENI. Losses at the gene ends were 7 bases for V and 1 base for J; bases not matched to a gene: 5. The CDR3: CASWTGGLLQETQYF. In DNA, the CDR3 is TGTGCCAGCTGGACAGGGGGCCTACTCCAAGAGACCCAGTACTTC. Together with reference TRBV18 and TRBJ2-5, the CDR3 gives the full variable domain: NAGVMQNPRHLVRRRGQEARLRCSPMKGHSHVYWYRQLPEEGLKFMVYLQKENIIDESGMPKERFSAEFPKEGPSILRIQQVVRGDSAAYFCASWTGGLLQETQYFGPGTRLLVL.

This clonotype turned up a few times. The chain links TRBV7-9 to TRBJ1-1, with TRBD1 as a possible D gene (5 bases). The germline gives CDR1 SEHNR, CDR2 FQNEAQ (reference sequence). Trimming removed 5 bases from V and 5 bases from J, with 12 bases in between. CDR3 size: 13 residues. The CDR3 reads CASSPGLETEAFF. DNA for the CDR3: TGTGCCAGCAGCCCGGGACTCGAGACTGAAGCTTTCTTT.

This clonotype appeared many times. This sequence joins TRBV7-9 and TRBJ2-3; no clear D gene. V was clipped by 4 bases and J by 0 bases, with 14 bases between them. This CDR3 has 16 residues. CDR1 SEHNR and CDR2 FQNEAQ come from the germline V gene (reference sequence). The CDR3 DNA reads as TGTGCCAGCAGCTCCTCCCGGATAGGTAGCACAGATACGCAGTATTTT. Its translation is CASSSSRIGSTDTQYF. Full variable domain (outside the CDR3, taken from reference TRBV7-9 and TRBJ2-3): DTGVSQNPRHKITKRGQNVTFRCDPISEHNRLYWYRQTLGQGPEFLTYFQNEAQLEKSRLLSDRFSAERPKGSFSTLEIQRTEQGDSAMYLCASSSSRIGSTDTQYFGPGTRLTVL.

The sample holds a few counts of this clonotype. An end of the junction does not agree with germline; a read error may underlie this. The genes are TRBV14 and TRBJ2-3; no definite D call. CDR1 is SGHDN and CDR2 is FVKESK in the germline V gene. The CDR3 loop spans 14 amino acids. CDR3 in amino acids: CASSQELTSLNLSF. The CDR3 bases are TGTGCCAGCAGCCAGGAGCTTACAAGTCTAAATTTAAGTTTT.